This TCR beta chain was sequenced for a study of monozygotic twins with cystic fibrosis. Study-level information: With about 15 PCR cycles, barcoded libraries came from roughly 2.9 micrograms of fragmented DNA. General study points: Co-twins had the most similar V usage for 13 of 16 pairs, J for 8. Monozygotic CF twins shared more identical nucleotide clonotypes than unrelated patients.

Only in-frame clones appear in the TCRdb table, and some are missing; sequencing was by immunoSEQ multiplex PCR. Among 36,000 or so clones, 85% to 95% were seen once, and the ten largest hold roughly 0.19%. The germline gives CDR1 SGHNT, CDR2 YENEEA. There are 11 residues in the CDR3. V lost 1 base to trimming and J lost 8 bases, with 3 bases between them. Concerning this clone itself: The antigen remains unidentified.

Sequenced sample: blood. The chain has TRBV11-3 and TRBJ2-1, with D unclear. This receptor was obtained from a boy aged 2 to 10 with cystic fibrosis. The CDR3 coding sequence is TGTGCCAGCAGCTTAGGACATGAGCAGTTCTTC. Protein product: CASSLGHEQFF.